The 4 T cell receptor beta chains in this list originate from one sample, sequenced in a study of beta chain features in type 1 diabetes. No antigen has been assigned to these receptors. Isolated RNA was reverse transcribed in full, so expressed TCRB transcripts were sequenced. Measured with immunoSEQ multiplex PCR; TCRdb has only the in-frame clones, and not every one. The sample contains over 300,000 clones, roughly 9% of which appear only once. General study results and limits: Type 1 diabetes patients showed a moderate but significant shortening of TCRB CDR3s in all four CD4+ subsets.

The material sequenced was central memory CD4+ T cells from blood. Source of these receptors: a young man with type 1 diabetes.

The rearrangement joins TRBV29-1 to TRBJ2-3, with D possibly being TRBD2 (6 bases). The germline V and J ends were trimmed by 0 bases and 9 bases, with 16 bases remaining between them. This CDR3 spans 14 amino acids. The germline CDR1 and CDR2 sequences are SQVTM and ANQGSEA. CDR3 DNA sequence: TGCAGCGTTGAAGATGGGGACTTAAGGGAAACGCAGTATTTT. Its translation: CSVEDGDLRETQYF.

The chain uses TRBV6-5 and TRBJ1-1; 7 nucleotides align to TRBD1. V was pared by 7 bases and J by 4 bases, with 9 bases of the junction left unmatched. Germline V CDR1 and CDR2: MNHEY, SVGAGI. This CDR3 contains 14 residues. The CDR3 protein is CASIRGGASTEAFF. CDR3 nucleotides: TGTGCCAGCATCCGAGGGGGCGCAAGCACTGAAGCTTTCTTT.

The chain links TRBV2 to TRBJ2-3; weak D call: TRBD2 (7 bases). Deletions cut 7 bases from V and 0 bases from J, with 14 bases between. Germline CDR1 SNHLY, CDR2 FYNNEI. The CDR3 has 15 residues. CDR3 bases: TGTGCCAGCATCAAGAAGGGGGGGAGCACAGATACGCAGTATTTT. Its protein product is CASIKKGGSTDTQYF.

V is TRBV4-3 and J is TRBJ2-2, with D maybe TRBD1 (6 bases). Trimming left V 1 base short and J 4 bases short, with 10 bases between. Germline V gene lookup returns CDR1 LGHNA and CDR2 YSLEER. CDR3 length: 15 amino acids. CDR3 in amino acids: CASSQGTASTGELFF. CDR3 nucleotide sequence: TGCGCCAGCAGCCAAGGGACAGCCTCCACCGGGGAGCTGTTTTTT.